Described below is a single T cell receptor (beta chain) sequence and its context. The sample is drawn from a study of blood T cell repertoires in COVID-19. Study in general: Samples came from the United States, Italy and Spain, spanning acute and convalescent COVID-19. T cells, B-cell-depleted T cells, or PBMCs supplied cDNA or gDNA.

The V gene end was trimmed by 5 bases and the J gene end by 1 base; junction bases not matched to a gene: 10. This CDR3 region has 17 residues. Germline CDR1 is SGHTA and CDR2 is FQGNSA. Original processing notes: Scientists estimated how many nucleated cells there were by amplifying reference gene primers. Here immunoSEQ multiplex PCR was the method, and the copy in TCRdb shows in-frame clones only, minus some. V and J calls and clone size are given by that table; D and trimming were obtained from the DNA. This sample carries 60,000 to 85,000 clones, around 86% of them seen once, and the ten largest clones take around 29%.

The V and J genes are TRBV7-2 and TRBJ1-1; 10 bases map to TRBD1. The TCR was taken from a woman of 80 years or more with active or convalescent COVID-19. The specimen sequenced was peripheral blood. CDR3 region: CASSILWGQGQNTEAFF. The CDR3 nucleotides are TGTGCCAGCAGCATATTATGGGGACAGGGGCAGAACACTGAAGCTTTCTTT. Full variable domain (outside the CDR3, taken from reference TRBV7-2 and TRBJ1-1): GAGVSQSPSNKVTEKGKDVELRCDPISGHTALYWYRQSLGQGLEFLIYFQGNSAPDKSGLPSDRFSAERTGGSVSTLTIQRTQQEDSAVYLCASSILWGQGQNTEAFFGQGTRLTVV.